The 3 T cell receptor beta chains reported below all come from one sample, sequenced in a study of cytomegalovirus exposure and HLA in healthy donors. The PCR had 60 Vbeta and 13 Jbeta primers. The repertoire was sequenced with immunoSEQ multiplex PCR; TCRdb's copy has only in-frame clones and lacks some. The sample features just over 200,000 clones, with 1.1% in its top ten. The sample was PBMCs. These TCRs come from a girl between 2 and 10 years old in good health and CMV-seropositive.

The chain combines TRBV10-3 with TRBJ2-5; TRBD2 agrees at 7 bases. CDR1 is ENHRY and CDR2 is SYGVKD in the germline V gene. This CDR3 has 17 amino acids. The V and J ends lost 3 bases and 1 base, in that order; junction bases with no gene match: 11. CDR3 sequence reads: CAISDQPVRGVQETQYF. The CDR3 DNA reads as TGTGCCATCAGTGACCAACCCGTCCGGGGGGTCCAAGAGACCCAGTACTTC.

This chain's CDR3 is CASTSSAGGSYEQYF. The CDR3 DNA is TGTGCCAGCACCTCATCGGCGGGAGGATCCTACGAGCAGTACTTC. The gene calls are TRBV5-4 and TRBJ2-7; 8 bases are a match to TRBD2. CDR1 SGHNT and CDR2 YYREEE come from the germline V gene (reference sequence). J lost 1 base, V lost 6 bases, and 9 bases had no gene match. This CDR3 has 15 amino acids.

This chain links TRBV28 with TRBJ1-5; no clear D gene. Germline CDR1 MDHEN, CDR2 SYDVKM. Trimming shortened V by 5 bases and J by 9 bases, and 20 bases separated the two germline ends. This CDR3 has 15 amino acids. Written as DNA, the CDR3 is TGTGCCAGCAGTGGGTCGCGGCAGTTGACCTCGCCCCAGCATTTT. Amino acid sequence: CASSGSRQLTSPQHF.